Below, 32 T cell receptor beta chains from the same sample are listed, as sequenced in a study of shared clonotypes between healthy human individuals. Sequencing used immunoSEQ multiplex PCR; TCRdb keeps in-frame clones, though not all of them. The repertoire holds under 2,500,000 clones, under 97% seen once, with roughly 0.13% in the top ten. The sample comprised naive CD4+ T cells sorted from blood. Subset of the sample: CD45RA+ positively selected. These receptors were collected from a man between 18 and 35 years old in good health.

The chain has TRBV30 and TRBJ1-3, with D perhaps TRBD1 (5 bases). Per the germline V gene, CDR1 is GTSNPN and CDR2 is SVGIG (reference sequence). The CDR3 is 15 amino acids. Trimming pared 4 bases from V and 0 bases from J, leaving 13 bases between. The CDR3 loop reads CAWNRGESSGNTIYF. The CDR3 nucleotides read TGTGCCTGGAATCGGGGCGAGAGCTCTGGAAACACCATATATTTT.

The chain has TRBV9 and TRBJ1-1, with D possibly matching TRBD1 (6 bases). V dropped 0 bases and J dropped 4 bases, with 10 bases sitting between them. Germline V CDR1 and CDR2: SGDLS, YYNGEE. The CDR3 is 14 amino acids. For the CDR3, the DNA is TGTGCCAGCAGCGTAGAGGGGGTGATCACTGAAGCTTTCTTT. Translated, it gives CASSVEGVITEAFF.

V is TRBV7-8 and J is TRBJ2-7; unclear D gene. There are 14 residues in the CDR3. Germline V lookup: CDR1 SGHVS, CDR2 FQNEAQ. Deletions cut 3 bases from V and 0 bases from J, with 9 bases between. The CDR3 region is CASSFGPNSYEQYF. The CDR3 nucleotides read TGTGCCAGCAGCTTCGGCCCCAACTCCTACGAGCAGTACTTC.

The chain carries TRBV4-1 and TRBJ1-1; a weak D match, TRBD1 (6 bases). Germline CDR1 reads MGHRA; CDR2 reads YSYEKL. Between the trimmed V and J ends, which lost 1 base and 5 bases, there was a span of 14 bases. The CDR3 has 15 residues. CDR3 DNA: TGCGCCAGCAGCCAAGGAAACCGGGGGCGAACTGAAGCTTTCTTT. It encodes CASSQGNRGRTEAFF.

The rearrangement links TRBV18 to TRBJ2-7, with D uncertain. CDR1 KGHSH and CDR2 LQKENI come from the germline V gene. V lost 5 bases to trimming and J lost 3 bases, with 11 bases between them. CDR3 length: 13 residues. CDR3 loop: CASSNRANYEQYF. The CDR3, as DNA: TGTGCCAGCTCAAATCGGGCCAACTACGAGCAGTACTTC.

The chain links TRBV5-4 to TRBJ1-1; 8 bases agree with TRBD1. Per germline, CDR1 SGHNT and CDR2 YYREEE (reference sequence). The J segment lost 0 bases and the V segment lost 5 bases, leaving 9 bases of the junction unmatched. The CDR3 consists of 16 residues. The chain's CDR3 is CASSAGTGSVNTEAFF. DNA of the CDR3: TGTGCCAGCAGTGCCGGGACAGGTTCGGTGAACACTGAAGCTTTCTTT.

The chain links TRBV7-6 to TRBJ2-1, with 11 bases lining up with TRBD2. Looked up from germline, CDR1 is SGHVS and CDR2 is FNYEAQ. Unmatched junction bases numbered 9, after V lost 5 bases and J lost 15 bases. The CDR3 runs 13 residues. CDR3 residues: CASSALAGVGWFF. The DNA of the CDR3 is TGTGCCAGCAGCGCACTAGCGGGAGTAGGGTGGTTCTTC.

A single count supports this clone. The V gene is TRBV25-1, the J gene TRBJ1-5, with TRBD1 matching over 11 bases. The CDR3 contains 15 residues. V dropped 5 bases and J dropped 6; count of bases not matched to a gene: 6. The V gene's germline CDR1 is MGHDK and CDR2 SYGVNS. CDR3 nucleotides: TGTGCCAGCAGTCTAGGGACAGGGGGAAGTCAGCCCCAGCATTTT. Translated: CASSLGTGGSQPQHF.

The chain links TRBV7-2 to TRBJ2-1; tentatively, D is TRBD1 or TRBD2 (6 bases each). CDR3 length: 14 residues. The germline V gene encodes CDR1 SGHTA and CDR2 FQGNSA. V gave up 5 bases and J gave up 8 bases, with 16 bases separating them. The CDR3 region is CASSDWGRDYEQFF. The CDR3 DNA reads as TGTGCCAGCAGCGATTGGGGGCGGGACTATGAGCAGTTCTTC. Full variable domain (outside the CDR3, taken from reference TRBV7-2 and TRBJ2-1): GAGVSQSPSNKVTEKGKDVELRCDPISGHTALYWYRQSLGQGLEFLIYFQGNSAPDKSGLPSDRFSAERTGGSVSTLTIQRTQQEDSAVYLCASSDWGRDYEQFFGPGTRLTVL.

The J gene is TRBJ2-7, the V gene TRBV7-2; no firm D call. The germline V and J ends were trimmed by 5 bases and 0 bases, with 14 bases remaining between them. Germline values: CDR1 SGHTA, CDR2 FQGNSA. The CDR3 has 15 residues. This chain's CDR3 is CASSPVGFVSYEQYF. The DNA for the CDR3 is TGTGCCAGCAGCCCAGTGGGGTTCGTCTCCTACGAGCAGTACTTC. The whole variable domain, remainder taken from reference TRBV7-2 and TRBJ2-7, is GAGVSQSPSNKVTEKGKDVELRCDPISGHTALYWYRQSLGQGLEFLIYFQGNSAPDKSGLPSDRFSAERTGGSVSTLTIQRTQQEDSAVYLCASSPVGFVSYEQYFGPGTRLTVT.

V gene TRBV6-5 combines with J gene TRBJ2-7; the match to TRBD2 covers 8 bases. V was pared by 3 bases and J by 0 bases, with 7 bases of the junction left unmatched. The CDR3 runs to 16 residues. Germline-derived CDR1 and CDR2 are MNHEY and SVGAGI. This CDR3 is CASSYSAGVGSYEQYF. The CDR3 DNA follows: TGTGCCAGCAGTTATTCAGCGGGAGTCGGCTCCTACGAGCAGTACTTC.

J is TRBJ1-1 and V is TRBV28, with 7 nucleotides matching TRBD1. CDR3 length: 13 residues. Germline V CDR1 and CDR2: MDHEN, SYDVKM. The V gene end was trimmed by 4 bases and the J gene end by 10 bases; junction bases not matched to a gene: 9. CDR3 sequence: CASSSGQPAGAFF. Here the CDR3 DNA reads TGTGCCAGCAGTTCGGGACAGCCCGCCGGAGCTTTCTTT.

V usage is TRBV6-6 and J usage is TRBJ1-3; D ambiguous. There are 14 residues in the CDR3. The V gene lost 4 bases and the J gene lost 0 bases, with 7 bases spanning the gap. Germline CDR1 MNHNY, CDR2 SVGAGI (reference sequence). The CDR3 loop reads CASSWTDSGNTIYF. CDR3 in DNA: TGTGCCAGCAGTTGGACGGACTCTGGAAACACCATATATTTT.

The rearrangement uses TRBV6-5 and TRBJ2-7, with 11 bases fitting TRBD2. The CDR3 is 14 residues long. The V segment lost 7 bases and the J segment 3 bases; nucleotides outside the gene matches: 5. Germline V gene data show CDR1 as MNHEY and CDR2 as SVGAGI. The CDR3 nucleotides read TGTGCCAGCACCGGGACTAGCGGACGCTACGAGCAGTACTTC. Translation gives CASTGTSGRYEQYF.

The chain recombines TRBV11-2 with TRBJ2-1; 8 bases fit TRBD2. The CDR3 spans 15 residues. CDR1 and CDR2 (germline): SGHAT, FQNNGV. With V trimmed by 4 bases and J by 2 bases, 4 bases remained unmatched. The CDR3 DNA is TGTGCCAGCAGCTCCGGGACTAGTCCCTACAATGAGCAGTTCTTC. Translating it yields CASSSGTSPYNEQFF.

The chain carries TRBV7-9 and TRBJ2-7; D ambiguous. The germline V gene has CDR1 SEHNR and CDR2 FQNEAQ (reference sequence). Trimming took off 5 bases at V and 2 bases at J, with 10 bases between the two ends. The CDR3 is 13 amino acids. The CDR3 DNA reads TGTGCCAGCAGCCTACCCAATACCTACGAGCAGTACTTC. Translation gives CASSLPNTYEQYF.

The chain carries TRBV20-1 and TRBJ1-1; D uncertain. This CDR3 contains 10 residues. V gave up 6 bases and J gave up 10 bases, with 12 bases separating them. Germline assignment: CDR1 DFQATT and CDR2 SNEGSKA (reference sequence). In DNA form, the CDR3 reads TGCAGTGCCGCGACAATGGGAGCTTTCTTT. This translates into CSAATMGAFF.

The chain links TRBV10-3 to TRBJ1-5; 7 bases fit TRBD1. The CDR3 runs 13 residues. The junction had 3 bases not matched to a gene; V was cut back by 10 bases and J by 0 bases. Germline V lookup: CDR1 ENHRY, CDR2 SYGVKD. The CDR3 protein is CATGTDSNQPQHF. In DNA form, the CDR3 reads TGTGCCACCGGGACAGATAGCAATCAGCCCCAGCATTTT.

The rearrangement links TRBV5-4 to TRBJ1-4; 8 bases align to TRBD1. The CDR3 is 16 residues long. Germline V gene data show CDR1 as SGHNT and CDR2 as YYREEE (reference sequence). With V trimmed by 4 bases and J by 8 bases, 13 bases remained unmatched. The CDR3 coding sequence is TGTGCCAGCAGCCCCGCCCCCGGACAGGGAGGAGAAAAACTGTTTTTT. Residues: CASSPAPGQGGEKLFF.

The chain joins TRBV23-1 to TRBJ1-1; D is possibly TRBD1 (5 bases). TRBV23-1 is given ORF status, its function remaining uncertain. The V end lost 6 bases, the J end lost 5 bases, and 13 bases lay between the germline ends. CDR3 length equals 13 residues. In DNA, the CDR3 is TGCGCCAGCAGCCGATCGGGGGAAACTGAAGCTTTCTTT. It translates to CASSRSGETEAFF.

Details on this clone: Other DNA sequences from this sample encode an identical CDR3 as well. The genes are TRBV18 and TRBJ1-5, with 12 bases lining up with TRBD1. This CDR3 has 15 amino acids. Germline V lookup: CDR1 KGHSH, CDR2 LQKENI. V lost 3 bases, J lost 6 bases, and 3 bases stayed unmatched. DNA of the CDR3: TGTGCCAGCTCACCCGGGACAGGGGGCTCTCAGCCCCAGCATTTT. As protein: CASSPGTGGSQPQHF. The full variable domain, its missing parts supplied by reference TRBV18 and TRBJ1-5, is NAGVMQNPRHLVRRRGQEARLRCSPMKGHSHVYWYRQLPEEGLKFMVYLQKENIIDESGMPKERFSAEFPKEGPSILRIQQVVRGDSAAYFCASSPGTGGSQPQHFGDGTRLSIL.

This rearrangement joins TRBV5-4 to TRBJ2-3; D call uncertain. V was cut by 9 bases and J by 5 bases, with 16 bases left in between. CDR3 length: 13 amino acids. CDR1 and CDR2 (germline): SGHNT, YYREEE (reference sequence). CDR3 bases: TGTGCCACCTCCCGGAGAATGATAGATACGCAGTATTTT. Protein: CATSRRMIDTQYF.

About this clone itself: In the same sample, other DNA sequences code for this CDR3. The V and J genes are TRBV18 and TRBJ1-1; D might be TRBD1 (5 bases). The CDR3 is made up of 12 amino acids. Looked up from germline, CDR1 is KGHSH and CDR2 is LQKENI. The V and J ends lost 3 bases and 6 bases respectively, with 8 bases between them. The CDR3 sequence is CASSPRGPEAFF. DNA of the CDR3: TGTGCCAGCTCACCTCGGGGCCCTGAAGCTTTCTTT.

The chain uses TRBV6-1 and TRBJ2-4; tentative D call: TRBD1 (6 bases). The length of the CDR3 is 15 residues. The V gene lost 4 bases and the J gene lost 5 bases, with 15 bases spanning the gap. Germline V lookup: CDR1 MNHNS, CDR2 SASEGT. CDR3 nucleotide sequence: TGTGCCAGCAGTGCTACAGGGTGGCGGGAAAACATTCAGTACTTC. Amino acid sequence: CASSATGWRENIQYF.

The chain has TRBV6-1 and TRBJ1-6, with D perhaps matching TRBD1 (6 bases). Germline CDR1 is MNHNS and CDR2 is SASEGT. Deletions cut 3 bases from V and 11 bases from J, with 17 bases between. The CDR3 consists of 15 residues. The CDR3 region has the DNA TGTGCCAGCAGTGAGGGAGACAGGCATGGGACACCCCTCCACTTT. This codes for CASSEGDRHGTPLHF.

This chain joins TRBV5-4 and TRBJ1-2; 8 positions agree with TRBD1. The germline V gene encodes CDR1 SGHNT and CDR2 YYREEE (reference sequence). The CDR3 runs to 15 residues. V gave up 0 bases and J gave up 4 bases; unmatched junction bases: 5. Written as DNA, the CDR3 is TGTGCCAGCAGCTTGGTCCAGGGGGCATCCTATGGCTACACCTTC. Its protein product is CASSLVQGASYGYTF.

The chain carries TRBV18 and TRBJ2-7; maybe TRBD1 (5 bases). The CDR3 has 15 residues. The germline V gene encodes CDR1 KGHSH and CDR2 LQKENI. V was pared by 2 bases and J by 2 bases, with 13 bases between. The CDR3 region is CASSPKSTGTYEQYF. In DNA, the CDR3 is TGTGCCAGCTCACCAAAGTCAACAGGAACCTACGAGCAGTACTTC.

The V gene is TRBV7-9, the J gene TRBJ1-1; 8 nucleotides match TRBD1. This CDR3 is 16 amino acids long. Germline CDR1 SEHNR, CDR2 FQNEAQ (reference sequence). V gave up 5 bases and J gave up 2 bases; unmatched junction bases: 10. CDR3 region: CASSVLGQGGNTEAFF. The DNA for the CDR3 is TGTGCCAGCAGCGTACTAGGACAGGGTGGAAACACTGAAGCTTTCTTT. Variable domain in full (rest from reference TRBV7-9 and TRBJ1-1): DTGVSQNPRHKITKRGQNVTFRCDPISEHNRLYWYRQTLGQGPEFLTYFQNEAQLEKSRLLSDRFSAERPKGSFSTLEIQRTEQGDSAMYLCASSVLGQGGNTEAFFGQGTRLTVV.

This chain connects TRBV6-1 to TRBJ1-6; D not resolved. Germline V gene lookup returns CDR1 MNHNS and CDR2 SASEGT. V gave up 7 bases and J gave up 7 bases, with 8 bases separating them. CDR3 length: 12 amino acids. The DNA of the CDR3 is TGTGCCAGCAAACCGGTGAATTCACCCCTCCACTTT. This codes for CASKPVNSPLHF.

This chain connects TRBV18 to TRBJ2-3, with TRBD1 matching over 10 bases. CDR3 length: 15 residues. The V and J ends lost 2 bases and 4 bases, in that order; junction bases with no gene match: 3. The germline gives CDR1 KGHSH, CDR2 LQKENI. In DNA form, the CDR3 reads TGTGCCAGCTCACCAGGGACAGGGGCGTCAGATACGCAGTATTTT. Its translation: CASSPGTGASDTQYF.

This sequence joins TRBV10-3 and TRBJ2-2, with D tentatively TRBD1 (5 bases). Germline V gives CDR1 ENHRY, CDR2 SYGVKD. V was cut by 8 bases and J by 2 bases, with 9 bases left in between. There are 13 residues in the CDR3. The CDR3 spells CAIGRGNTGELFF. The CDR3 coding sequence is TGTGCCATCGGAAGGGGCAACACCGGGGAGCTGTTTTTT.

The chain links TRBV6-5 to TRBJ1-6; D might be TRBD1 (6 bases). The germline gives CDR1 MNHEY, CDR2 SVGAGI. V lost 1 base and J 6 bases, leaving 13 bases between the germline ends. The CDR3 totals 16 residues. CDR3 residues: CASSYYRVLPNSPLHF. CDR3 coding DNA: TGTGCCAGCAGTTACTACAGGGTCCTGCCTAATTCACCCCTCCACTTT.